The T cell receptor (beta chain) described here comes from a study of blood T cell repertoires in COVID-19 (dated by TCRdb to 2018 to 2020). Notes on the research overall: Samples from collaborators originated in the United States, Italy and Spain and spanned both the acute and convalescent phases of COVID-19. The prospective study material was composed of cDNA or gDNA derived from T cells, B-cell-depleted T cells, or PBMCs. The dataset comprised deeply sampled blood TCRbeta repertoires from subjects exposed to, actively infected with, or recovered from COVID-19. The repertoires were released in a freely available public database intended as a resource for research on the immune response to SARS-CoV-2. Samples came from the ongoing ImmuneRACE study (first 160 participants) plus 1,254 subjects from 6 global collaborators. The sample metadata nearly always contained a de-identified subject ID, COVID-19 status, age in years and sex. Where available, HLA class I and class II types were obtained from metadata supplied by the sample provider rather than from assay-based typing.

Study-level results and caveats: Clinical and demographic metadata were provided uncurated, with the amount varying by source and participant.

Collaborating institutions collected whole blood in K2EDTA tubes following their own protocols. For TCRbeta analysis, collaborators shipped samples in one of three forms: frozen whole blood, isolated PBMCs, or DNA extracted from either of those sample types. About this clone itself: Which antigen it targets is not known. Nothing much larger sits one base from this clone, and base qualities are not available.

The immunoSEQ Assay, a bias-controlled multiplex PCR, was used to amplify TCRbeta CDR3 regions from genomic DNA. Regarding the original processing steps: Nucleated cell counts per sample were estimated from amplification of reference gene primers within the assay. Sequence reads were collapsed and filtered to measure the absolute abundance of every unique TCRbeta CDR3 rearrangement. Productive Simpson clonality was computed per sample as the square root of Simpson's diversity index over productive rearrangements. The clones in this table, taken by TCRdb from immuneACCESS, are in-frame only. Not every clone is retained; where verified, under half of the shortfall comes from an unresolved V gene, and the cause of the rest is unknown. Clone size and V and J calls were adopted from that table, with D and trimming inferred from the DNA. For this sample there are over 70,000 clones; less than 85% appear just once. About 19% of the sample is held by the ten biggest clonotypes.

Specimen: peripheral blood. The origin of this receptor is a woman of 80 years or more with acute or convalescent COVID-19.

The CDR3 is CASSSRGTGVNEKLFF. The sequence in DNA is TGCGCCAGCAGCTCCCGGGGTACAGGGGTGAATGAAAAACTGTTTTTT. The sequence is built from TRBV5-1 and TRBJ1-4; 7 bases in between match TRBD1. V is trimmed back by 3 bases and J by 5 bases, and the junction contains 10 bases that no gene match accounts for. According to the germline V gene, CDR1 reads SGHRS and CDR2 reads YFSETQ. There are 16 amino acids in the CDR3, from cysteine to phenylalanine inclusive. Of the read, only the CDR3 DNA is kept; its 48 bases are in frame from base 1.